The clone carrying this TCR beta chain counts as medium-sized. Its antigen is unidentified. V was clipped by 2 bases and J by 3 bases, with 13 bases between them. The CDR3 has 15 amino acids. Germline CDR1 is KGHSH and CDR2 is LQKENI. This sample was taken from a study of T cells in localized non-small cell lung cancer. Sequencing used immunoSEQ multiplex PCR; TCRdb keeps in-frame clones, though not all of them. The data hold some 28,000 clones, with approximately 86% observed a single time. Whole-study results and caveats: Uninvolved adjacent lung showed higher T cell clonality than tumor. Because researchers sequenced only one region of the tumor, heterogeneity is still possible.

Sequenced material: peripheral blood, taken before any cancer treatment. The origin of this receptor is a male donor older than 55 with stage I lung adenocarcinoma. The rearrangement links TRBV18 to TRBJ1-2, with a tentative D call TRBD1 (5 bases). The DNA of the CDR3 is TGTGCCAGCTCACCAGGGAGAGGGGATGACTATGGCTACACCTTC. Its protein is CASSPGRGDDYGYTF.